Below are 29 T cell receptor beta chains sequenced from a single sample in a study of blood T cell repertoires in COVID-19. Profiling relied on immunoSEQ multiplex PCR, and the TCRdb table lists in-frame clones only, not all of them. The sample carries more than 200,000 clones, more than 70% recorded once. Sequencing was carried out using PBMCs or T cells enriched from blood (not recorded which). The origin of the receptors is a woman between 40 and 55 years old with acute COVID-19.

CDR3 protein: CASSYDRVEVYGYTF. DNA for the CDR3: TGTGCCAGCTCATACGACAGGGTAGAGGTCTATGGCTACACCTTC. The J gene is TRBJ1-2, the V gene TRBV18, with 7 bases that match TRBD1. CDR1 and CDR2 from the germline V gene are KGHSH and LQKENI. The J segment lost 4 bases and the V segment lost 5 bases, leaving 10 bases of the junction unmatched. The CDR3 runs 15 residues.

The V gene is TRBV7-9, the J gene TRBJ2-2; TRBD2 agrees at 7 bases. The J segment lost 0 bases and the V segment lost 4 bases, leaving 11 bases of the junction unmatched. The CDR3 length is 18 residues. Germline V gene data show CDR1 as SEHNR and CDR2 as FQNEAQ (reference sequence). The CDR3 here is CASSSSRGGLSNTGELFF. In DNA form, the CDR3 reads TGTGCCAGCAGCTCTTCCCGCGGGGGTCTTTCGAACACCGGGGAGCTGTTTTTT.

The CDR3 sequence: CASSDGQGPTNEKLFF. CDR3 coding DNA: TGTGCCAGCAGCGACGGACAGGGCCCAACTAATGAAAAACTGTTTTTT. The chain recombines TRBV7-6 with TRBJ1-4; TRBD1 matches 8 bases. After removal of 5 bases from V and 0 bases from J, the junction contained 5 bases not matched to a gene. The germline CDR1 and CDR2 sequences are SGHVS and FNYEAQ. The CDR3 length is 16 residues.

The table lists this clone with a count of one. The rearrangement links TRBV21-1 to TRBJ2-7; TRBD1 is taken as the D call from the table, unchecked against the DNA. TRBV21-1 represents a pseudogene. The CDR3 is made up of 18 amino acids. CDR3: CASSKVPRSGQIVYEQYF. The CDR3 DNA follows: TGTGCCAGCAGCAAAGTTCCTCGTTCGGGACAGATTGTCTACGAGCAGTACTTC.

CDR3 nucleotide sequence: TGTGCCAGTAGTATAGGCCCAGGGACTCATGAGACCCAGTACTTC. This encodes CASSIGPGTHETQYF. The chain is built from TRBV19 and TRBJ2-5, with D perhaps matching TRBD2 (6 bases). The CDR3 runs 15 residues. Germline V gives CDR1 LNHDA, CDR2 SQIVND (reference sequence). Trimming cost V 1 base and J 5 bases, with 14 bases left between them.

The chain combines TRBV7-2 with TRBJ1-5; possible D gene TRBD1, 5 bases. Trimming cost V 4 bases and J 0 bases, with 10 bases left between them. This CDR3 is built from 15 residues. Germline CDR1 is SGHTA and CDR2 is FQGNSA. This CDR3 is CASSSTQGSNQPQHF. In nucleotides, the CDR3 is TGTGCCAGCAGCTCGACGCAGGGTAGCAATCAGCCCCAGCATTTT.

The chain couples TRBV10-3 to TRBJ1-2; TRBD1 matches 8 bases. This CDR3 has 15 amino acids. The germline gives CDR1 ENHRY, CDR2 SYGVKD. Germline trimming cut 4 bases from V and 6 bases from J; bases unmatched to any gene: 10. CDR3 sequence reads: CAISAPDRGEDGYTF. The CDR3 region has the DNA TGTGCCATCAGTGCCCCCGACAGGGGAGAGGATGGCTACACCTTC.

The chain has TRBV28 and TRBJ2-5, with TRBD2 matching over 8 bases. The CDR3 is 16 residues long. With 4 bases clipped from V and 5 bases from J, the junction kept 12 bases outside the gene matches. Germline CDR1 MDHEN, CDR2 SYDVKM. The CDR3 DNA reads TGTGCCAGCAGTTCCCCCAGCGGGAGAATATCGGAGACCCAGTACTTC. Its translation is CASSSPSGRISETQYF.

This clone was picked up one time. The V call is TRBV10-3, the J call TRBJ1-6, with TRBD1 identical over 9 bases. Germline CDR1 ENHRY, CDR2 SYGVKD. The CDR3 length is 15 residues. The trim removed 5 bases at V and 5 bases at J, leaving 4 bases unmatched. In nucleotides, the CDR3 is TGTGCCATCAGTAGACAGGGGGGTAATAATTCACCCCTCCACTTT. Residues: CAISRQGGNNSPLHF.

V is TRBV20-1 and J is TRBJ2-3; D unresolved. Germline CDR1 reads DFQATT; CDR2 reads SNEGSKA (reference sequence). The CDR3 extends over 11 amino acids. Trimming cost V 3 bases and J 1 base, with 2 bases left between them. In DNA, the CDR3 is TGCAGTGCTAGCGGCACAGATACGCAGTATTTT. As protein: CSASGTDTQYF.

V usage is TRBV5-6 and J usage is TRBJ1-6; 7 bases are shared with TRBD1. Germline CDR1 reads SGHDT; CDR2 reads YYEEEE. The trim removed 0 bases at V and 10 bases at J, leaving 7 bases unmatched. The length of the CDR3 is 15 residues. CDR3 loop: CASSLGDSSYSPLHF. The CDR3 region has the DNA TGTGCCAGCAGCTTGGGGGACAGCTCTTACTCACCCCTCCACTTT. Full variable domain (missing parts from reference TRBV5-6 and TRBJ1-6): DAGVTQSPTHLIKTRGQQVTLRCSPKSGHDTVSWYQQALGQGPQFIFQYYEEEERQRGNFPDRFSGHQFPNYSSELNVNALLLGDSALYLCASSLGDSSYSPLHFGNGTRLTVT.

The rearrangement joins TRBV5-1 to TRBJ2-3; 8 bases agree with TRBD1. The CDR3 spans 14 residues. Per germline, CDR1 SGHRS and CDR2 YFSETQ. The V segment lost 4 bases and the J segment 4 bases; nucleotides outside the gene matches: 5. CDR3 DNA sequence: TGCGCCAGCAGCGAGGACAGGGTCCCAGATACGCAGTATTTT. This gives the protein CASSEDRVPDTQYF. Looking up the rest from reference TRBV5-1 and TRBJ2-3 gives the full variable domain: KAGVTQTPRYLIKTRGQQVTLSCSPISGHRSVSWYQQTPGQGLQFLFEYFSETQRNKGNFPGRFSGRQFSNSRSEMNVSTLELGDSALYLCASSEDRVPDTQYFGPGTRLTVL.

Only one count was recorded for this clone. This chain uses TRBV9 with TRBJ1-4; TRBD1 matches 7 bases. The germline V gene encodes CDR1 SGDLS and CDR2 YYNGEE. Losses at the gene ends were 3 bases for V and 5 bases for J; bases not matched to a gene: 10. The CDR3 has 16 residues. CDR3 DNA sequence: TGTGCCAGCAGCGAGAAAAACAGGGGACAAAATGAAAAACTGTTTTTT. It specifies CASSEKNRGQNEKLFF.

V is TRBV5-1 and J is TRBJ1-4; TRBD1 is a possible D gene (6 bases). Germline assignment: CDR1 SGHRS and CDR2 YFSETQ. V lost 5 bases to trimming and J lost 2 bases, with 13 bases between them. The CDR3 is 15 residues long. The CDR3 DNA sequence: TGCGCCAGCAGGGACAGACTTGCGACTAATGAAAAACTGTTTTTT. It translates to CASRDRLATNEKLFF.

The J gene is TRBJ2-4, the V gene TRBV6-1, with 11 bases that match TRBD1. Per germline, CDR1 MNHNS and CDR2 SASEGT. CDR3 size: 15 residues. The ends lost 0 bases at V and 8 bases at J; junction bases unmatched: 3. The CDR3 region is CASSEAGTGGHIQYF. The CDR3 DNA reads as TGTGCCAGCAGTGAAGCGGGGACAGGGGGGCACATTCAGTACTTC.

This chain links TRBV3-1 (or the pseudogene TRBV3-2) with TRBJ2-7; 7 nucleotides line up with TRBD2. Per germline, CDR1 LGHDT and CDR2 YNNKEL (reference sequence). The CDR3 has 14 amino acids. The junction had 7 bases not matched to a gene; V was cut back by 1 base and J by 7 bases. This CDR3 is CASSQVTSEREQYF. In nucleotides, the CDR3 is TGTGCCAGCAGCCAAGTAACTAGCGAAAGAGAGCAGTACTTC.

This clone was seen more than once but under ten times. This chain links TRBV10-3 with TRBJ2-7, with TRBD1 matching over 11 bases. V lost 7 bases and J lost 6; bases outside the gene matches: 11. CDR1 is ENHRY and CDR2 is SYGVKD in the germline V gene. The CDR3 sequence is 15 residues long. DNA for the CDR3: TGTGCCATCACCCCCGGGACAGGGGGTGGAGGCGAGCAGTACTTC. Encoded protein: CAITPGTGGGGEQYF.

The chain uses TRBV11-2 and TRBJ2-1; 12 bases line up with TRBD2. J was trimmed by 1 base and V by 6 bases; bases with no gene match: 1. The CDR3 contains 15 residues. CDR1 is SGHAT and CDR2 is FQNNGV in the germline V gene. CDR3 bases: TGTGCCAGCAGACTAGCGGGAGGTTCCTACAATGAGCAGTTCTTC. Encoded protein: CASRLAGGSYNEQFF.

This chain uses TRBV6-4 with TRBJ2-1; 7 bases agree with TRBD2. The germline gives CDR1 MRHNA, CDR2 SNTAGT. The CDR3 runs 14 residues. The J segment lost 8 bases and the V segment lost 6 bases, leaving 10 bases of the junction unmatched. As DNA, the CDR3 is TGTGCCAGCAGACCCCAGACTAGCTCCTATGAGCAGTTCTTC. It translates to CASRPQTSSYEQFF.

The gene calls are TRBV7-9 and TRBJ2-7, with 12 bases aligning to TRBD2. In germline, CDR1 is SEHNR, CDR2 FQNEAQ (reference sequence). The CDR3 is 16 amino acids. With 4 bases clipped from V and 1 base from J, the junction kept 5 bases outside the gene matches. In nucleotides, the CDR3 is TGTGCCAGCAGCTACGGGACTAGCGGGTTTTCCTACGAGCAGTACTTC. Its protein is CASSYGTSGFSYEQYF.

The rearrangement uses TRBV5-1 and TRBJ1-4, with TRBD1 identical over 10 bases. Losses at the gene ends were 4 bases for V and 7 bases for J; bases not matched to a gene: 4. The CDR3 extends over 14 amino acids. Germline CDR1 and CDR2: SGHRS and YFSETQ. Here the CDR3 reads CASSPTGGSEKLFF. The DNA of the CDR3 is TGCGCCAGCAGCCCGACAGGGGGCAGTGAAAAACTGTTTTTT.

The rearrangement uses TRBV10-2 and TRBJ1-5; the D is unclear. Germline CDR1 and CDR2: WSHSY and SAAADI. This CDR3 has 12 residues. The V and J ends lost 3 bases and 7 bases respectively, with 7 bases between them. CDR3 residues: CASSERGQPQHF. The CDR3 coding sequence is TGCGCCAGCAGTGAACGGGGACAGCCCCAGCATTTT.

V gene TRBV28 combines with J gene TRBJ1-5; D is uncertain. V was trimmed by 3 bases and J by 5 bases, leaving 14 bases between them. The CDR3 contains 15 residues. Germline CDR1 is MDHEN and CDR2 is SYDVKM. The CDR3 loop reads CASSFPWRVDQPQHF. The CDR3 bases are TGTGCCAGCAGTTTCCCCTGGCGGGTAGATCAGCCCCAGCATTTT.

The rearrangement joins TRBV28 to TRBJ2-5; TRBD1 is a possible D gene (5 bases). The CDR3 is made up of 15 amino acids. Looked up from germline, CDR1 is MDHEN and CDR2 is SYDVKM. V was clipped by 6 bases and J by 2 bases, with 16 bases between them. The CDR3, as DNA: TGTGCCAGCAGCCCAAACCAGGGTCTACAAGAGACCCAGTACTTC. It specifies CASSPNQGLQETQYF.

This clone has a handful of counts. This chain joins TRBV29-1 and TRBJ1-5; maybe TRBD1 (5 bases). The CDR3 runs to 13 residues. V was shortened by 2 bases and J by 2 bases, with 7 bases between the two germline ends. The V gene's germline CDR1 is SQVTM and CDR2 ANQGSEA. The CDR3: CSVELGGNQPQHF. CDR3 sequence (DNA): TGCAGCGTTGAACTAGGGGGCAATCAGCCCCAGCATTTT.

With regard to this clone: The sample has other DNA sequences that encode this CDR3 too. The rearrangement uses TRBV5-4 and TRBJ2-5; D gene unclear. Trimming took 2 bases from V and 4 from J, leaving 6 bases between them. CDR3 size: 12 residues. Germline V CDR1 and CDR2: SGHNT, YYREEE (reference sequence). The CDR3 is CASSLPGETQYF. As DNA, the CDR3 is TGTGCCAGCAGCTTACCGGGAGAGACCCAGTACTTC. The variable domain in full, with the rest retrieved from reference TRBV5-4 and TRBJ2-5, is ETGVTQSPTHLIKTRGQQVTLRCSSQSGHNTVSWYQQALGQGPQFIFQYYREEENGRGNFPPRFSGLQFPNYSSELNVNALELDDSALYLCASSLPGETQYFGPGTRLLVL.

The rearrangement uses TRBV4-2 and TRBJ2-5, with D perhaps TRBD2 (6 bases). The germline CDR1 and CDR2 sequences are LGHNA and YNFKEQ. This CDR3 spans 18 amino acids. Trimming pared 0 bases from V and 4 bases from J, leaving 21 bases between. CDR3 loop: CASSQDQVRAGKLETQYF. CDR3 sequence (DNA): TGTGCCAGCAGCCAAGATCAAGTCCGGGCGGGGAAACTAGAGACCCAGTACTTC.

The chain combines TRBV9 with TRBJ2-3, with D perhaps TRBD1 (5 bases). This CDR3 region has 14 residues. Germline CDR1 reads SGDLS; CDR2 reads YYNGEE. V lost 0 bases to trimming and J lost 4 bases, with 9 bases between them. The CDR3 is CASSVASRADTQYF. In nucleotides, the CDR3 is TGTGCCAGCAGCGTAGCTTCCAGGGCAGATACGCAGTATTTT.

This rearrangement joins TRBV9 to TRBJ1-5; D call uncertain. V dropped 4 bases and J dropped 2 bases, with 10 bases sitting between them. CDR1 is SGDLS, CDR2 YYNGEE, per germline. The CDR3 totals 14 residues. CDR3: CASSPPEGNQPQHF. The CDR3 DNA reads as TGTGCCAGCAGCCCTCCCGAGGGCAATCAGCCCCAGCATTTT.